This TCR beta chain was identified in a study of preoperative IRX-2 immunotherapy in early breast cancer. The treatment: preoperative locoregional IRX-2 cytokine immunotherapy. This phase Ib study tested locoregional IRX-2 cytokine immunotherapy given before surgery. Germline V gene data show CDR1 as SGHNT and CDR2 as YYREEE (reference sequence). J lost 8 bases, V lost 5 bases, and 12 bases had no gene match. CDR3 length: 14 residues. As regards this clone: Other DNA sequences within the sample encode an identical CDR3.

Assay: immunoSEQ multiplex PCR; the TCRdb copy retains only in-frame clones and omits some. This sample has about 24,000 clones, with approximately 90% found just once. This receptor was identified in a human donor with breast cancer. The chain links TRBV5-4 to TRBJ1-2; 7 bases fit TRBD1. Sequencing used tumor tissue, obtained after IRX-2 immunotherapy. Here the CDR3 DNA reads TGTGCCAGCAGTTATACAGGGGTTGCCTACGGCTACACCTTC. Its translation is CASSYTGVAYGYTF.